This TCR beta chain was sequenced for a study of CD8+CD57+ T cells in acquired aplastic anemia. Study findings and constraints: There were 25 to 30 CD8+ CDR3 sequences that occurred in both patients and controls.

This CDR3 has 15 residues. Trimming at V came to 3 bases and at J to 6 bases, leaving 6 bases not matched to a gene. From germline, CDR1 is MNHEY and CDR2 SVGAGI. Profiling that covered TCR beta VDJ and CDR3 relied on genomic DNA as its template. MiXCR was run by TCRdb on the reads, yielding one entry per CDR3 protein. The sample lists 250,000 to 300,000 distinct CDR3 sequences, 55% to 65% occurring once. This clonotype was observed at least ten times. Its antigen is unknown. The J gene is TRBJ2-1, the V gene TRBV6-5; 9 bases match TRBD1. The sequenced sample consisted of sorted CD4+, CD8+, or CD8+CD57+ T cells (not recorded which) from PBMCs. This clonotype was sampled from a human donor with severe aplastic anemia or a healthy control (not recorded which). In DNA, the CDR3 is TGTGCCAGCAGTTATGCCGGGACAGGGACCAATGAGCAGTTCTTC. This encodes CASSYAGTGTNEQFF.